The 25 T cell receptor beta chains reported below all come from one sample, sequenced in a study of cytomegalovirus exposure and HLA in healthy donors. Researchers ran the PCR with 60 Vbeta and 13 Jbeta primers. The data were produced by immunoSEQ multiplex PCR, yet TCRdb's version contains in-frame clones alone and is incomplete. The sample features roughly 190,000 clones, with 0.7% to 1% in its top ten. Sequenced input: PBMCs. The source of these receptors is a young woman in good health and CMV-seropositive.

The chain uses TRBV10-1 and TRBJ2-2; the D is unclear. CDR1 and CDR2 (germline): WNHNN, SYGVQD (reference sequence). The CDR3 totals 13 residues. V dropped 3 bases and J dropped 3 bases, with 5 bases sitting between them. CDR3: CASSEQYTGELFF. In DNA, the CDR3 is TGCGCCAGCAGTGAACAGTACACCGGGGAGCTGTTTTTT.

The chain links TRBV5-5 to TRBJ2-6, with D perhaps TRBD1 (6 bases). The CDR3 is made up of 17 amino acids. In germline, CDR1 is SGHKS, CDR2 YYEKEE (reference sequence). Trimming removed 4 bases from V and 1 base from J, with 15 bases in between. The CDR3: CASSETGLESGANVLTF. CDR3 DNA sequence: TGTGCCAGCAGCGAAACAGGGTTAGAGTCTGGGGCCAACGTCCTGACTTTC.

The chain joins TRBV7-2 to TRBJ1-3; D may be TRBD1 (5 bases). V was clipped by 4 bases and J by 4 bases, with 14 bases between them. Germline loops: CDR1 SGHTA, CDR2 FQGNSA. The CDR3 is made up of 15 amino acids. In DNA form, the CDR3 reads TGTGCCAGCAGCTCATATCACGGGGGAGGAAACACCATATATTTT. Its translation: CASSSYHGGGNTIYF.

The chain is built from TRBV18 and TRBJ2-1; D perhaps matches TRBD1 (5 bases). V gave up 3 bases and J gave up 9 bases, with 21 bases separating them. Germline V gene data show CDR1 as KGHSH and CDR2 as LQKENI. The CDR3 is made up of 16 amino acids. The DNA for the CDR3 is TGTGCCAGCTCACCCACGGGCAATGGCGGAAGGGGTGAGCAGTTCTTC. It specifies CASSPTGNGGRGEQFF.

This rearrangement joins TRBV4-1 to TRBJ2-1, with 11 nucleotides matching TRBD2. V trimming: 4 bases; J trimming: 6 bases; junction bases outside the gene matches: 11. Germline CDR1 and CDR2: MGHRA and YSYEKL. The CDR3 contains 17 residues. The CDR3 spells CASSPHQLAGAVNEQFF. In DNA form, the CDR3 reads TGCGCCAGCAGCCCTCACCAACTAGCGGGAGCGGTCAATGAGCAGTTCTTC.

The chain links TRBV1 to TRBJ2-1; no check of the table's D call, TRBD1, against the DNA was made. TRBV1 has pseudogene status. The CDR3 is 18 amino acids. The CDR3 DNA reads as TGCACCAGCAGCCACTACCCCCACGAAACAGGCCCGCGAAGTGAGCAGTTCTTC. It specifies CTSSHYPHETGPRSEQFF.

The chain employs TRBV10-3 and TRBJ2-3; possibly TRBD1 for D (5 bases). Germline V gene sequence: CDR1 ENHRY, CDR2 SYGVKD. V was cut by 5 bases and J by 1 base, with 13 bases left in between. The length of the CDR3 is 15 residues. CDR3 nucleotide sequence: TGTGCCATCAGTTTCGGCAGGGCCGGCACAGATACGCAGTATTTT. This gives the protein CAISFGRAGTDTQYF.

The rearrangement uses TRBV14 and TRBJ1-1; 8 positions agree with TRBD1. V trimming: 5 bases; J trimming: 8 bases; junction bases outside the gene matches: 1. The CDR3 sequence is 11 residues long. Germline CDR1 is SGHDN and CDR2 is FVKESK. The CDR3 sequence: CASSGQGEAFF. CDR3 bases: TGTGCCAGCAGCGGACAGGGCGAAGCTTTCTTT.

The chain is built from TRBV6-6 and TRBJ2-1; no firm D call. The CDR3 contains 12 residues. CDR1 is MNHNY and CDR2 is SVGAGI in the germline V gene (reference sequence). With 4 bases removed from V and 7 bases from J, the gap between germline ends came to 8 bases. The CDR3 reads CASSFTSNEQFF. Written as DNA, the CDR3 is TGTGCCAGCAGTTTTACTTCGAATGAGCAGTTCTTC.

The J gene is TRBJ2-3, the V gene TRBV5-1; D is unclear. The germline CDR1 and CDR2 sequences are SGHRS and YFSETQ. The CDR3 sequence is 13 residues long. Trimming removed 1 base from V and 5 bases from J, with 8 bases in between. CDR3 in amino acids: CASSLSLGDTQYF. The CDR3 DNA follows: TGCGCCAGCAGCTTGTCCCTCGGAGATACGCAGTATTTT.

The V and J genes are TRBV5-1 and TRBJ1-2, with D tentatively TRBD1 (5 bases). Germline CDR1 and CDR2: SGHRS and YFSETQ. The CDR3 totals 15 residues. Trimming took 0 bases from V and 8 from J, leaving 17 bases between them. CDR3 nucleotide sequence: TGCGCCAGCAGCTTGGATGGGGCCCGATCTTACGGCTACACCTTC. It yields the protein CASSLDGARSYGYTF. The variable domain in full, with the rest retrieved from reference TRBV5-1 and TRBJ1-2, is KAGVTQTPRYLIKTRGQQVTLSCSPISGHRSVSWYQQTPGQGLQFLFEYFSETQRNKGNFPGRFSGRQFSNSRSEMNVSTLELGDSALYLCASSLDGARSYGYTFGSGTRLTVV.

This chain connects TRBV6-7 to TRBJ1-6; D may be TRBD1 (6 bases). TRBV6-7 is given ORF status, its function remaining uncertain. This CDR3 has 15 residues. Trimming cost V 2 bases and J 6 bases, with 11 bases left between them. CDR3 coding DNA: TGTGCCAGCAGTTACCACGACAGGAGTAATTCACCCCTCCACTTT. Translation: CASSYHDRSNSPLHF.

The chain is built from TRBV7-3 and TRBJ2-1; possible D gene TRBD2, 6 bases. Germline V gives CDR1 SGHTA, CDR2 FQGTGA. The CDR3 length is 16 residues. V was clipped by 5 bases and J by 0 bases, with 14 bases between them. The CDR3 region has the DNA TGTGCCAGCAGCACCCAGGGAGGCAGCTCCTACAATGAGCAGTTCTTC. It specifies CASSTQGGSSYNEQFF. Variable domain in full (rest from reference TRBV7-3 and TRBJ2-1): GAGVSQTPSNKVTEKGKYVELRCDPISGHTALYWYRQSLGQGPEFLIYFQGTGAADDSGLPNDRFFAVRPEGSVSTLKIQRTERGDSAVYLCASSTQGGSSYNEQFFGPGTRLTVL.

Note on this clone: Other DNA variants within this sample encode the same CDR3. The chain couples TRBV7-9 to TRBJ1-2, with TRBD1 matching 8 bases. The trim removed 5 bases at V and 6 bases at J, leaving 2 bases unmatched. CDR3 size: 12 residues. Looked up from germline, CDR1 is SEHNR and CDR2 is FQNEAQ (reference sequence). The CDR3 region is CASSPTGDGYTF. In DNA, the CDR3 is TGTGCCAGCAGCCCGACAGGGGATGGCTACACCTTC.

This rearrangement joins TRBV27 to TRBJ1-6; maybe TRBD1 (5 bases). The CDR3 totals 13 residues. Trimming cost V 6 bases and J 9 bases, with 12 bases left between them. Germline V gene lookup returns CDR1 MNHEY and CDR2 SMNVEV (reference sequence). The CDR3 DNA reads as TGTGCCAGCAGCCCCAAAGGGGTTTCACCCCTCCACTTT. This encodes CASSPKGVSPLHF.

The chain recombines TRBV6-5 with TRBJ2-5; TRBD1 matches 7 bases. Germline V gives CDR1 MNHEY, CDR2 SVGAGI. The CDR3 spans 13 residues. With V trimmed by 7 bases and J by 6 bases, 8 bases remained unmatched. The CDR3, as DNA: TGTGCCAGCACCCAACAGGGGACACAGACCCAGTACTTC. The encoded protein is CASTQQGTQTQYF.

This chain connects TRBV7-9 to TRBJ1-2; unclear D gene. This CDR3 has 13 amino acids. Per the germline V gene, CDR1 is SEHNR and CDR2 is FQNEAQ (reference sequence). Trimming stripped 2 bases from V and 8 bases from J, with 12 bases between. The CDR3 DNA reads TGTGCCAGCAGCTTATCTCGGGAGGGAGGCTACACCTTC. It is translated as CASSLSREGGYTF. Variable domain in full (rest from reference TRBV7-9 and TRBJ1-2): DTGVSQNPRHKITKRGQNVTFRCDPISEHNRLYWYRQTLGQGPEFLTYFQNEAQLEKSRLLSDRFSAERPKGSFSTLEIQRTEQGDSAMYLCASSLSREGGYTFGSGTRLTVV.

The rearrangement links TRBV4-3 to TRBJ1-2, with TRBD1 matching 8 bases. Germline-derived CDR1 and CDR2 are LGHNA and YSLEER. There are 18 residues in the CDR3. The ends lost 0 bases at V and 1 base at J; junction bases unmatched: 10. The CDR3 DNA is TGCGCCAGCAGCCAAGATCGGGCAGGGGGCCTCAGTAACTATGGCTACACCTTC. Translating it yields CASSQDRAGGLSNYGYTF.

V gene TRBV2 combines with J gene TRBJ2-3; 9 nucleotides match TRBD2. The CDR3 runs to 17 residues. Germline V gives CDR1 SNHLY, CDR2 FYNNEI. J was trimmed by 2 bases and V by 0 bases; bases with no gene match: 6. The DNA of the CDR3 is TGTGCCAGCAGTGAAGCCTGGGCTAGCGGGGTCACAGATACGCAGTATTTT. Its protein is CASSEAWASGVTDTQYF. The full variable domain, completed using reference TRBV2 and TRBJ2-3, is EPEVTQTPSHQVTQMGQEVILRCVPISNHLYFYWYRQILGQKVEFLVSFYNNEISEKSEIFDDQFSVERPDGSNFTLKIRSTKLEDSAMYFCASSEAWASGVTDTQYFGPGTRLTVL.

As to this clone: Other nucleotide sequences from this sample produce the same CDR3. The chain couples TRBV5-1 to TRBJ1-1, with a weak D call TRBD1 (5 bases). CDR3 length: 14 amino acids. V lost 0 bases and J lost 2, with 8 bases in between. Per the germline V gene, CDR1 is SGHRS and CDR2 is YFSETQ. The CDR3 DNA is TGCGCCAGCAGCTTGGTGGGGGGTAACACTGAAGCTTTCTTT. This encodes CASSLVGGNTEAFF.

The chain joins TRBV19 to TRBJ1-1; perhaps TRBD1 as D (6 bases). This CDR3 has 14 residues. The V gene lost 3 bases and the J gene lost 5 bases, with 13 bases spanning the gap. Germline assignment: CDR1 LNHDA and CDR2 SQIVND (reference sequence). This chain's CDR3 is CASSIERGRTEAFF. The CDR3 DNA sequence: TGTGCCAGTAGTATCGAGCGGGGGCGAACTGAAGCTTTCTTT.

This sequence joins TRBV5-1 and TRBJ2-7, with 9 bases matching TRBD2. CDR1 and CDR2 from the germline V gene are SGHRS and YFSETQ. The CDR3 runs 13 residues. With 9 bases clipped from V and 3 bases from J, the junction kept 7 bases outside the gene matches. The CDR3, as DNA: TGCGCCACCCGGGGAGCGGGAGGCTACGAGCAGTACTTC. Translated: CATRGAGGYEQYF.

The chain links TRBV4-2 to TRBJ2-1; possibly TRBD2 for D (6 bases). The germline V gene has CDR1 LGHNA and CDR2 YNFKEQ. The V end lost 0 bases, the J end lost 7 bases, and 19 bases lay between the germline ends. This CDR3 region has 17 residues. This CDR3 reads CASSQDGWGSGHNEQFF. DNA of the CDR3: TGTGCCAGCAGCCAAGATGGGTGGGGTAGCGGCCATAATGAGCAGTTCTTC.

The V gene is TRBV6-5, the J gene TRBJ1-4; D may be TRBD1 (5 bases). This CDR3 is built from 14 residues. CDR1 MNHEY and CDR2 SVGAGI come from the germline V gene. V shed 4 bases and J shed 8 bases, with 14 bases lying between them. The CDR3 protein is CASSLIGAGEKLFF. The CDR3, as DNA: TGTGCCAGCAGTTTAATTGGGGCTGGCGAAAAACTGTTTTTT.

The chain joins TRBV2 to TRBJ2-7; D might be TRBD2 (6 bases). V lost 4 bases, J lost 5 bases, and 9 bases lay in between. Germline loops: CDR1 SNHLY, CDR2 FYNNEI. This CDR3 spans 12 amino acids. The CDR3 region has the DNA TGTGCCAGCAGTGGATGGGGGGACGAGCAGTACTTC. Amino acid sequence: CASSGWGDEQYF.